One sample yielded the 14 T cell receptor beta chains listed below, sequenced in a study of cytomegalovirus exposure and HLA in healthy donors. The PCR ran on 60 Vbeta and 13 Jbeta primers. The repertoire was sequenced with immunoSEQ multiplex PCR; TCRdb's copy has only in-frame clones and lacks some. The sample holds 210,000 or so clones, approximately 82% seen once. The sequenced sample consisted of PBMCs. These receptors originate from a young man in good health and CMV-seronegative.

This sequence joins TRBV2 and TRBJ2-5, with a tentative D call TRBD2 (6 bases). The CDR3 covers 17 residues. The V and J ends lost 0 bases and 3 bases respectively, with 17 bases between them. CDR1 is SNHLY, CDR2 FYNNEI, per germline. The chain's CDR3 is CASSEALLLAGKETQYF. Here the CDR3 DNA reads TGTGCCAGCAGTGAAGCGCTTCTGTTGGCGGGAAAAGAGACCCAGTACTTC.

The V call is TRBV15, the J call TRBJ2-5; 11 bases fit TRBD1. The CDR3 runs to 13 residues. The germline V gene has CDR1 LNHNV and CDR2 YYDKDF (reference sequence). Germline trimming cut 8 bases from V and 4 bases from J; bases unmatched to any gene: 3. As DNA, the CDR3 is TGTGCCACCTCGGACAGGGGGCTAGAGACCCAGTACTTC. Encoded protein: CATSDRGLETQYF.

The table lists this clone with a count of one. The identical CDR3 is also encoded by other nucleotide sequences in the sample. The rearrangement uses TRBV7-8 and TRBJ1-2; TRBD1 is a possible D gene (5 bases). The CDR3 length is 17 residues. Germline V gives CDR1 SGHVS, CDR2 FQNEAQ. The V gene lost 5 bases and the J gene lost 2 bases, with 21 bases spanning the gap. The CDR3 region is CASSPRGEGWVNYGYTF. The CDR3 nucleotides read TGTGCCAGCAGCCCCCGCGGGGAGGGGTGGGTAAACTATGGCTACACCTTC.

The chain uses TRBV25-1 and TRBJ2-1; no reliable D call. The length of the CDR3 is 16 residues. Per the germline V gene, CDR1 is MGHDK and CDR2 is SYGVNS. V was shortened by 2 bases and J by 4 bases, with 15 bases between the two germline ends. CDR3 protein: CASSEDQRQAYNEQFF. In nucleotides, the CDR3 is TGTGCCAGCAGTGAAGACCAGAGACAAGCTTACAATGAGCAGTTCTTC. Supplemented by reference TRBV25-1 and TRBJ2-1, the full variable domain reads EADIYQTPRYLVIGTGKKITLECSQTMGHDKMYWYQQDPGMELHLIHYSYGVNSTEKGDLSSESTVSRIRTEHFPLTLESARPSHTSQYLCASSEDQRQAYNEQFFGPGTRLTVL.

The rearrangement uses TRBV23-1 and TRBJ2-4, with D hard to call. TRBV23-1 is flagged as an ORF with uncertain function. Between the trimmed V and J ends, which lost 0 bases and 7 bases, there was a span of 22 bases. This CDR3 spans 18 amino acids. CDR3 sequence reads: CASSQSFCRLLLWNIQYF. DNA for the CDR3: TGCGCCAGCAGTCAATCGTTTTGCAGGCTCCTTCTATGGAACATTCAGTACTTC.

This chain connects TRBV19 to TRBJ1-2; D ambiguous. The germline gives CDR1 LNHDA, CDR2 SQIVND (reference sequence). Trimming removed 5 bases at V and 1 base at J, with 11 bases between. The CDR3 is 14 amino acids. CDR3 amino acids: CASSGLLLNYGYTF. In DNA, the CDR3 is TGTGCCAGTAGTGGACTACTGCTTAACTATGGCTACACCTTC.

Regarding this clone: Other nucleotide sequences in the sample specify the same CDR3. The chain employs TRBV19 and TRBJ2-4; 7 nucleotides align to TRBD2. Germline values: CDR1 LNHDA, CDR2 SQIVND (reference sequence). There are 13 residues in the CDR3. The CDR3 here is CASNRGLGNIQYF. In nucleotides, the CDR3 is TGTGCGTCAAACCGTGGACTAGGAAACATTCAGTACTTC.

The V call is TRBV7-9, the J call TRBJ2-7, with TRBD2 matching 7 bases. CDR1 is SEHNR, CDR2 FQNEAQ, per germline (reference sequence). The CDR3 is 15 amino acids. The ends lost 5 bases at V and 1 base at J; junction bases unmatched: 8. The CDR3, as DNA: TGTGCCAGCAGCGGGGGGGGGACGGCTTCCTACGAGCAGTACTTC. It encodes CASSGGGTASYEQYF.

V gene TRBV6-1 combines with J gene TRBJ2-3, with TRBD2 matching 8 bases. The germline V gene has CDR1 MNHNS and CDR2 SASEGT. The CDR3 extends over 14 amino acids. V lost 3 bases to trimming and J lost 5 bases; unmatched junction nucleotides: 4. Here the CDR3 DNA reads TGTGCCAGCAGTGATAGGCTAGCGGGAGATACGCAGTATTTT. Its protein is CASSDRLAGDTQYF.

The V call is TRBV5-6, the J call TRBJ1-1; TRBD1 matches 8 bases. V shed 4 bases, J shed 0 bases, and the junction held 8 bases outside the gene matches. The CDR3 is 16 residues long. Looked up from germline, CDR1 is SGHDT and CDR2 is YYEEEE. CDR3 sequence (DNA): TGTGCCAGCAGCCGGCAGGGGGCGCTGGTGAACACTGAAGCTTTCTTT. Amino acid sequence: CASSRQGALVNTEAFF.

The chain joins TRBV5-4 to TRBJ2-5, with 8 bases lining up with TRBD2. The junction had 15 bases not matched to a gene; V was cut back by 4 bases and J by 4 bases. This CDR3 contains 17 residues. Germline V lookup: CDR1 SGHNT, CDR2 YYREEE (reference sequence). CDR3 bases: TGTGCCAGCAGCCGAACTAGCGGAGGGAGGGGGTTAGAGACCCAGTACTTC. Encoded protein: CASSRTSGGRGLETQYF.

The rearrangement uses TRBV2 and TRBJ2-5, with 8 bases aligning to TRBD1. Judging by the DNA end, TRBJ2-7 fits better; the J call may be wrong. The CDR3 is 12 residues long. Germline assignment: CDR1 SNHLY and CDR2 FYNNEI. The CDR3 loop reads CATGQDLTEQYF. CDR3 sequence (DNA): TGTGCCACGGGACAGGACCTTACCGAGCAGTACTTC.

The J gene is TRBJ2-1, the V gene TRBV28, with 8 bases matching TRBD1. Trimming took 3 bases from V and 4 from J; bases not matched to a gene: 5. CDR3 size: 15 residues. Per the germline V gene, CDR1 is MDHEN and CDR2 is SYDVKM. The CDR3 is CASSLDRAPYNEQFF. The CDR3 nucleotides are TGTGCCAGCAGTTTGGACAGGGCCCCTTACAATGAGCAGTTCTTC.

This chain connects TRBV18 to TRBJ1-1, with D maybe TRBD1 (6 bases). CDR3 length equals 15 residues. Per germline, CDR1 KGHSH and CDR2 LQKENI. V was clipped by 3 bases and J by 4 bases, with 15 bases between them. The CDR3: CASSPDRTSGTEAFF. The CDR3 bases are TGTGCCAGCTCACCTGACAGGACCTCGGGCACTGAAGCTTTCTTT.